The 29 T cell receptor beta chains in this list originate from one sample, sequenced in a study of T cells in Graves' hyperthyroidism and ophthalmopathy. Amplification of TCR beta CDR3 regions used RNA as the template. RT-PCR in the first round (using the HTBI primer set) targeted the TCR CDR3. TCRdb re-called the multiplex PCR reads through MiXCR, storing one row per CDR3 protein. The table lists about 560,000 distinct CDR3 sequences, over 15% of them singletons, with 15% to 20% in the top ten. The specimen was blood. These receptors originate from a woman aged 18-29 years with Graves' hyperthyroidism.

This clonotype was picked up many times. The chain employs TRBV29-1 and TRBJ2-1; the D call may be TRBD1 or TRBD2 (5 bases each). The CDR3 is 15 residues long. Germline CDR1 is SQVTM and CDR2 is ANQGSEA. V was shortened by 7 bases and J by 7 bases, with 23 bases between the two germline ends. DNA for the CDR3: TGCAGCGCCGCCAACCGTGGGGGAGATGGGAATGAGCAGTTCTTC. Translated: CSAANRGGDGNEQFF.

This clonotype was counted ten times or more. CDR3 DNA: TGTGCCAGCAGCTGGGGACAGGGAGAGACCCAGTACTTC. Translation gives CASSWGQGETQYF. V and J are TRBV5-5 and TRBJ2-5; 9 bases are a match to TRBD1. Germline CDR1 is SGHKS and CDR2 is YYEKEE (reference sequence). The junction had 1 base not matched to a gene; V was cut back by 3 bases and J by 4 bases. The CDR3 is made up of 13 amino acids.

V is TRBV20-1 and J is TRBJ2-7, with 9 bases matching TRBD1. CDR1 and CDR2 (germline): DFQATT, SNEGSKA (reference sequence). V was pared by 3 bases and J by 3 bases, with 12 bases of the junction left unmatched. This CDR3 spans 16 amino acids. The CDR3 nucleotides read TGCAGTGCTAGTAATTTGGAGGACAGGGGATACTACGAGCAGTACTTC. It yields the protein CSASNLEDRGYYEQYF.

The J gene is TRBJ1-2, the V gene TRBV14; D ambiguous. This CDR3 has 14 amino acids. Germline CDR1 and CDR2: SGHDN and FVKESK. The germline V and J ends were trimmed by 2 bases and 4 bases, with 11 bases remaining between them. The CDR3 DNA is TGTGCCAGCAGCCAAATGATTAAAGGCTATGGCTACACCTTC. Translation: CASSQMIKGYGYTF.

Worth noting for this clonotype: This may be a read error: a much more frequent sequence differs by one nucleotide. The CDR3 reads CASSLGLAGGPRETQYF. CDR3 in DNA: TGTGCCAGCAGCTTGGGACTAGCGGGGGGGCCTAGAGAGACCCAGTACTTC. This chain joins TRBV7-8 and TRBJ2-5; 16 nucleotides match TRBD2. With 3 bases clipped from V and 4 bases from J, the junction kept 5 bases outside the gene matches. This CDR3 region has 17 residues. Germline loops: CDR1 SGHVS, CDR2 FQNEAQ. The full variable domain, with the rest looked up from reference TRBV7-8 and TRBJ2-5, is GAGVSQSPRYKVAKRGQDVALRCDPISGHVSLFWYQQALGQGPEFLTYFQNEAQLDKSGLPSDRFFAERPEGSVSTLKIQRTQQEDSAVYLCASSLGLAGGPRETQYFGPGTRLLVL.

Here the CDR3 DNA reads TGTGCCAGCAGCCTAGGGGACGGACCCTACGAGCAGTACTTC. Protein sequence: CASSLGDGPYEQYF. This chain links TRBV7-2 with TRBJ2-7; D may match TRBD1 or TRBD2 (5 bases each). Germline CDR1 and CDR2: SGHTA and FQGNSA. The CDR3 has 14 amino acids. The V gene lost 5 bases and the J gene lost 2 bases, with 13 bases spanning the gap.

This clonotype was recorded many times. V gene TRBV6-4 combines with J gene TRBJ2-1; no clear D. Germline V gives CDR1 MRHNA, CDR2 SNTAGT. CDR3 size: 13 residues. With 0 bases removed from V and 3 bases from J, the gap between germline ends came to 3 bases. CDR3 region: CASSDSDYNEQFF. The DNA of the CDR3 is TGTGCCAGCAGTGACTCGGACTACAATGAGCAGTTCTTC.

As concerns this clonotype: Given a much more abundant clone one base away, this may be a read error. This chain links TRBV7-2 with TRBJ2-7; no definite D call. Between the trimmed V and J ends, which lost 3 bases and 6 bases, there was a span of 12 bases. This CDR3 has 13 residues. CDR1 and CDR2 from the germline V gene are SGHTA and FQGNSA. The CDR3 nucleotides read TGTGCCAGCAGCTTTTTTGGTCGTCCCGAGCAGTACTTC. Translation gives CASSFFGRPEQYF.

J is TRBJ2-7 and V is TRBV14; 9 bases agree with TRBD2. Germline V lookup: CDR1 SGHDN, CDR2 FVKESK. The trim removed 4 bases at V and 5 bases at J, leaving 6 bases unmatched. The CDR3 has 14 residues. This CDR3 is CASSLMGLADEQYF. In DNA, the CDR3 is TGTGCCAGCAGCCTTATGGGACTAGCCGACGAGCAGTACTTC. Full variable domain (remainder filled in from reference TRBV14 and TRBJ2-7): EAGVTQFPSHSVIEKGQTVTLRCDPISGHDNLYWYRRVMGKEIKFLLHFVKESKQDESGMPNNRFLAERTGGTYSTLKVQPAELEDSGVYFCASSLMGLADEQYFGPGTRLTVT.

Worth noting for this clonotype: This may be a read error, as it is one base from a much larger clone. The V gene is TRBV2, the J gene TRBJ2-1; 7 nucleotides agree with TRBD2. The V gene's germline CDR1 is SNHLY and CDR2 FYNNEI. The V gene end was trimmed by 6 bases and the J gene end by 6 bases; junction bases not matched to a gene: 11. The CDR3 consists of 15 residues. The CDR3 DNA reads TGTGCCAGCAGGCCGGGACTAATGGTGTTCAATGAGCAGTTCTTC. As protein: CASRPGLMVFNEQFF.

The sample holds many counts of this clonotype. V usage is TRBV18 and J usage is TRBJ2-7, with D uncertain. V was shortened by 3 bases and J by 4 bases, with 13 bases between the two germline ends. Germline values: CDR1 KGHSH, CDR2 LQKENI. This CDR3 region has 14 residues. CDR3 loop: CASSPVTVGYEQYF. In DNA form, the CDR3 reads TGTGCCAGCTCACCGGTCACAGTAGGGTACGAGCAGTACTTC.

The chain recombines TRBV19 with TRBJ1-3; TRBD1 might be the D (5 bases). V gave up 9 bases and J gave up 1 base, with 13 bases separating them. The CDR3 sequence is 14 residues long. CDR1 and CDR2 from the germline V gene are LNHDA and SQIVND (reference sequence). The CDR3, as DNA: TGTGCCAGCCATGACAGAGGGTCTGGAAACACCATATATTTT. Protein: CASHDRGSGNTIYF.

The chain uses TRBV6-1 and TRBJ1-1; TRBD1 agrees at 9 bases. In germline, CDR1 is MNHNS, CDR2 SASEGT. V shed 6 bases, J shed 3 bases, and the junction held 5 bases outside the gene matches. The CDR3 covers 14 residues. The CDR3 bases are TGTGCCAGCAGCGACCGACAGGGGGACACTGAAGCTTTCTTT. It codes for CASSDRQGDTEAFF.

This clonotype has more than one count but fewer than ten. The CDR3 protein is CASSHHRDALYEQYF. CDR3 DNA: TGTGCCAGCAGCCACCACCGGGACGCCTTATACGAGCAGTACTTC. V gene TRBV14 combines with J gene TRBJ2-7; the D gene could be TRBD1 or TRBD2 (5 bases each). The V end was cut by 3 bases, the J end by 4 bases, with 16 bases between. The germline V gene has CDR1 SGHDN and CDR2 FVKESK. The CDR3 sequence is 15 residues long.

In its sample, this clonotype was seen many times. The V call is TRBV10-3, the J call TRBJ2-7, with D unclear. Germline assignment: CDR1 ENHRY and CDR2 SYGVKD. V lost 2 bases and J 0 bases, leaving 11 bases between the germline ends. This CDR3 is built from 15 residues. Here the CDR3 reads CAISERQLSSYEQYF. For the CDR3, the DNA is TGTGCCATCAGTGAGCGGCAACTGAGCTCCTACGAGCAGTACTTC.

This clonotype has only a few counts. The chain recombines TRBV4-1 with TRBJ2-1; weak D call: TRBD2 (5 bases). This CDR3 region has 16 residues. Germline V CDR1 and CDR2: MGHRA, YSYEKL. Trimming cost V 5 bases and J 3 bases, with 17 bases left between them. CDR3 bases: TGCGCCAGCAGCTCCCCGCTAGCTGCCATCTACAATGAGCAGTTCTTC. This translates into CASSSPLAAIYNEQFF.

This clonotype was recorded a few times. The chain combines TRBV6-1 with TRBJ2-3; D perhaps matches TRBD1 (6 bases). Germline V gene sequence: CDR1 MNHNS, CDR2 SASEGT. There are 15 residues in the CDR3. Between the trimmed V and J ends, which lost 5 bases and 6 bases, there was a span of 18 bases. The CDR3 sequence is CASSRRTVLMDTQYF. DNA for the CDR3: TGTGCCAGCAGTCGCAGGACAGTACTGATGGATACGCAGTATTTT.

In this sample, this clonotype turned up many times. V and J are TRBV20-1 and TRBJ2-7; TRBD1 agrees at 7 bases. Trimming cost V 5 bases and J 6 bases; bases outside gene matches: 7. Germline CDR1 reads DFQATT; CDR2 reads SNEGSKA (reference sequence). There are 12 residues in the CDR3. The CDR3 DNA sequence: TGCAGTGCTCATAACAGGGGCTCCGAGCAGTACTTC. Translation gives CSAHNRGSEQYF.

This clonotype was observed a few times. The genes are TRBV19 and TRBJ1-1; D is unclear. Looked up from germline, CDR1 is LNHDA and CDR2 is SQIVND (reference sequence). This CDR3 spans 15 amino acids. The V gene lost 6 bases and the J gene lost 3 bases, with 17 bases spanning the gap. The CDR3 here is CASSQRRQRHTEAFF. The CDR3 DNA follows: TGTGCCAGTAGCCAAAGGCGGCAGAGACACACTGAAGCTTTCTTT.

This clonotype was counted at least ten times. V is TRBV7-8 and J is TRBJ2-6, with unresolved D. This CDR3 is built from 13 residues. V was pared by 3 bases and J by 2 bases, with 2 bases between. Per the germline V gene, CDR1 is SGHVS and CDR2 is FQNEAQ. CDR3 sequence reads: CASSFAGANVLTF. The CDR3 nucleotides are TGTGCCAGCAGCTTTGCTGGGGCCAACGTCCTGACTTTC.

Worth noting for this clonotype: A much larger clonotype is one base distant, so this may be a read error. The chain recombines TRBV24-1 with TRBJ2-1; D possibly corresponds to TRBD1 (6 bases). CDR3 size: 14 residues. V lost 4 bases and J 7 bases, leaving 13 bases between the germline ends. Germline V gene sequence: CDR1 KGHDR, CDR2 SFDVKD. CDR3 in DNA: TGTGCCACCAGTGAAGCGACAGGAAAAAATGAGCAGTTCTTC. Its translation is CATSEATGKNEQFF.

The sample holds many counts of this clonotype. This chain links TRBV15 with TRBJ1-2; D is unresolved. The V end was cut by 3 bases, the J end by 0 bases, with 5 bases between. This CDR3 contains 13 residues. CDR1 is LNHNV and CDR2 is YYDKDF in the germline V gene (reference sequence). CDR3 nucleotides: TGTGCCACCAGCAGTGTAGCTAACTATGGCTACACCTTC. The encoded protein is CATSSVANYGYTF.

This clonotype was detected ten times or more. The gene calls are TRBV12-3 or TRBV12-4 and TRBJ1-2; perhaps TRBD1 as D (5 bases). The CDR3 loop spans 15 amino acids. Between the trimmed V and J ends, which lost 7 bases and 5 bases, there was a span of 20 bases. The CDR3 protein is CASTPRGPGGYGYTF. In DNA, the CDR3 is TGTGCCAGCACTCCCCGGGGACCGGGGGGGTATGGCTACACCTTC.

At least ten counts were recorded for this clonotype. V and J are TRBV12-3 or TRBV12-4 and TRBJ1-5; 11 positions match TRBD1. V was clipped by 4 bases and J by 5 bases; unmatched bases: 10. The CDR3 runs to 17 residues. The CDR3 nucleotides are TGTGCCAGCAGTTCGCAACTTGGACAGGGGGCACATCAGCCCCAGCATTTT. Amino acids: CASSSQLGQGAHQPQHF.

In this sample, this clonotype turned up many times. The gene calls are TRBV3-1 and TRBJ2-1, with 7 bases matching TRBD1. Germline lookup yields CDR1 LGHDT and CDR2 YNNKEL (reference sequence). V was clipped by 5 bases and J by 8 bases; unmatched bases: 3. This CDR3 has 12 amino acids. The CDR3 coding sequence is TGTGCCAGCAGCTATACAGGGGATGAGCAGTTCTTC. Its protein is CASSYTGDEQFF.

The chain combines TRBV29-1 with TRBJ2-7, with a tentative D call TRBD1 (6 bases). The CDR3 loop spans 15 amino acids. Trimming cost V 4 bases and J 5 bases, with 21 bases left between them. Germline V lookup: CDR1 SQVTM, CDR2 ANQGSEA. The CDR3 nucleotides read TGCAGCGTTGTACTAATGGAGACAGGAGTGAACGAGCAGTACTTC. It is translated as CSVVLMETGVNEQYF.

The gene calls are TRBV6-1 and TRBJ2-1; D is undetermined. The germline V and J ends were trimmed by 1 base and 0 bases, with 7 bases remaining between them. CDR1 and CDR2 (germline): MNHNS, SASEGT. The CDR3 extends over 15 amino acids. The chain's CDR3 is CASSEGIVSYNEQFF. DNA for the CDR3: TGTGCCAGCAGTGAAGGGATAGTCTCCTACAATGAGCAGTTCTTC.

This clonotype was detected only a few times. The junction departs from germline at one end; a sequencing error may be responsible. The CDR3 loop is CASSLITGAFYEQHF. CDR3 DNA sequence: TGTGCCAGCAGCCTGATAACAGGGGCCTTCTACGAGCAGCACTTC. The gene calls are TRBV12-3 or TRBV12-4 and TRBJ2-7, with TRBD1 matching 7 bases. The CDR3 spans 15 residues.

The V call is TRBV2, the J call TRBJ1-2; TRBD1 might be the D (6 bases). The CDR3 is made up of 14 amino acids. Germline V gene sequence: CDR1 SNHLY, CDR2 FYNNEI. Deletions cut 6 bases from V and 2 bases from J, with 13 bases between. CDR3 DNA sequence: TGTGCCAGCAGAGCTGCGGGGGGCAACTATGGCTACACCTTC. This gives the protein CASRAAGGNYGYTF. Full variable domain (rest looked up from reference TRBV2 and TRBJ1-2): EPEVTQTPSHQVTQMGQEVILRCVPISNHLYFYWYRQILGQKVEFLVSFYNNEISEKSEIFDDQFSVERPDGSNFTLKIRSTKLEDSAMYFCASRAAGGNYGYTFGSGTRLTVV.